The present T cell receptor (beta chain) was sequenced within a study of lymphopenia after photon versus proton radiotherapy. Study findings and constraints: Survival link was tested only in deceased patients; proton benefit remains a possibility. After lymphocyte nadir, photon-treated repertoires showed oligoclonal expansion, especially CD8+ Temra.

Of note for this clone: Antigen unknown.

The table came from immunoSEQ multiplex PCR; TCRdb's copy has only in-frame clones and leaves some out. The sample yields around 150,000 clones, 88% seen once. The germline V and J ends were trimmed by 5 bases and 1 base, with 8 bases remaining between them. This CDR3 comprises 13 residues. Germline lookup yields CDR1 LGHNA and CDR2 YSLEER. J is TRBJ1-1 and V is TRBV4-3, with TRBD1 as a possible D gene (6 bases). The sample here was peripheral blood, taken from a patient treated with photon-based radiotherapy. The receptor was isolated from a man between 50 and 59 years old with gastric cancer. DNA for the CDR3: TGCGCCAGCAGCTTGGACAGGAACACTGAAGCTTTCTTT. This encodes CASSLDRNTEAFF.